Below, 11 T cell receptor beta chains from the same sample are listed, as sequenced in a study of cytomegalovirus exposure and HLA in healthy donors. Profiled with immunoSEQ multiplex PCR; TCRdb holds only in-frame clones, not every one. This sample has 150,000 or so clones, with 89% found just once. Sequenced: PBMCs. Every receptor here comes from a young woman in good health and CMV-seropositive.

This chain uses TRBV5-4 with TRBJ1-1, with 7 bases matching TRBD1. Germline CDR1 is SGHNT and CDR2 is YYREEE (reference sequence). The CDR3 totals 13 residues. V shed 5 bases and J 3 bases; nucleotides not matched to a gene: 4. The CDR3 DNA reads TGTGCCAGCAGTGGGACAGCGGACACTGAAGCTTTCTTT. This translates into CASSGTADTEAFF.

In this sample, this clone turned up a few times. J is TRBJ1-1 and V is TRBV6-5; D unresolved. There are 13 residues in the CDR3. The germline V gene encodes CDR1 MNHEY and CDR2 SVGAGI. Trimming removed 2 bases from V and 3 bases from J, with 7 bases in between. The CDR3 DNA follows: TGTGCCAGCAGTTACGGAGACGACACTGAAGCTTTCTTT. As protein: CASSYGDDTEAFF.

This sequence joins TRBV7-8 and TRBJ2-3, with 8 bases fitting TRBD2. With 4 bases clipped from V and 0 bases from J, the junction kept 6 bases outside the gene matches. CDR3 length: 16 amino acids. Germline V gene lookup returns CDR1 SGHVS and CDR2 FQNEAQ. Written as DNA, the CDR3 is TGTGCCAGCAGCTCGGGCAAGCGGGGGAGCACAGATACGCAGTATTTT. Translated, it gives CASSSGKRGSTDTQYF.

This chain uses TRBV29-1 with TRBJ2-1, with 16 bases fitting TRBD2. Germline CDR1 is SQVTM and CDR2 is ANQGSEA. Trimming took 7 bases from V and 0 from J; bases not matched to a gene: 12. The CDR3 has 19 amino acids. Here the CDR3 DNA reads TGCAGCGGAGGTTATGCGGGACTAGCGGGGGGGGTCTCCTACAATGAGCAGTTCTTC. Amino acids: CSGGYAGLAGGVSYNEQFF.

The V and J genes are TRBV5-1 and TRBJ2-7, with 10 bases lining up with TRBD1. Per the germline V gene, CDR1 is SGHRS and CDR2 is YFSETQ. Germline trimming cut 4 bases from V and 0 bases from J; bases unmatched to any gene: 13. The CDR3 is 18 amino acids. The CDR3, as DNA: TGCGCCAGCAGCACCGGGACAGGGGTGTACCTGAGCTCCTACGAGCAGTACTTC. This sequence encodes CASSTGTGVYLSSYEQYF.

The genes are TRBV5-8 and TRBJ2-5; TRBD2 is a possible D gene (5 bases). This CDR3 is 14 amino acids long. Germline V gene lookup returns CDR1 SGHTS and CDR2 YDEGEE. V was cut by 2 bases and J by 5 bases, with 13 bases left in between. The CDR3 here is CASSFRARGETQYF. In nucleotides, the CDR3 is TGTGCCAGCAGCTTCCGGGCCCGCGGGGAGACCCAGTACTTC. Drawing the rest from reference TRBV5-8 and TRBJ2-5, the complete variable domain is EAGVTQSPTHLIKTRGQQATLRCSPISGHTSVYWYQQALGLGLQFLLWYDEGEERNRGNFPPRFSGRQFPNYSSELNVNALELEDSALYLCASSFRARGETQYFGPGTRLLVL.

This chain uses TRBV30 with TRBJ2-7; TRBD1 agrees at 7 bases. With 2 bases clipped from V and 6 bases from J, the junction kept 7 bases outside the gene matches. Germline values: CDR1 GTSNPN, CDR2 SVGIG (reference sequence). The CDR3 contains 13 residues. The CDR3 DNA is TGTGCCTGGAGTATTGACAGGGAAGGCGAGCAGTACTTC. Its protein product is CAWSIDREGEQYF. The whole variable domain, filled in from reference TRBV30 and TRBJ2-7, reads SQTIHQWPATLVQPVGSPLSLECTVEGTSNPNLYWYRQAAGRGLQLLFYSVGIGQISSEVPQNLSASRPQDRQFILSSKKLLLSDSGFYLCAWSIDREGEQYFGPGTRLTVT.

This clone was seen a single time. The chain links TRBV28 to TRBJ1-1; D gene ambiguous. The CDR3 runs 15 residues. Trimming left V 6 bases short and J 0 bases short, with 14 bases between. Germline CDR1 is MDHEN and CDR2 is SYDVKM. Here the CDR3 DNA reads TGTGCCAGCAGGCGGCGGACTGCTATGAACACTGAAGCTTTCTTT. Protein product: CASRRRTAMNTEAFF.

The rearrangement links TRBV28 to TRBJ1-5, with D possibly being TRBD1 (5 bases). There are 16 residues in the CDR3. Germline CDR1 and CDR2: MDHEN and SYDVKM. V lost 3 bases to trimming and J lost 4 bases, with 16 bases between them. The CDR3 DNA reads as TGTGCCAGCAGTTTGCGCAGGAGGGGACGGAATCAGCCCCAGCATTTT. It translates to CASSLRRRGRNQPQHF.

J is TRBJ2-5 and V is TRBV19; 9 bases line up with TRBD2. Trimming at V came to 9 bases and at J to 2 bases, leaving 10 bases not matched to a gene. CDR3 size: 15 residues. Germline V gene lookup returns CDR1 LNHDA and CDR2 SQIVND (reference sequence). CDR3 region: CASTETGLAQETQYF. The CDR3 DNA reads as TGTGCCAGCACCGAGACAGGACTAGCGCAAGAGACCCAGTACTTC.

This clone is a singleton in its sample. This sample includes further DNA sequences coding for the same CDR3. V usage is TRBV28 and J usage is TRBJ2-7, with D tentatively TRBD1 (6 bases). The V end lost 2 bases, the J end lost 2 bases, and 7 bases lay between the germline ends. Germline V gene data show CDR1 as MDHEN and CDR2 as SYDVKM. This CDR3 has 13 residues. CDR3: CASSLTGPYEQYF. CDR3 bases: TGTGCCAGCAGTTTAACAGGGCCCTACGAGCAGTACTTC.